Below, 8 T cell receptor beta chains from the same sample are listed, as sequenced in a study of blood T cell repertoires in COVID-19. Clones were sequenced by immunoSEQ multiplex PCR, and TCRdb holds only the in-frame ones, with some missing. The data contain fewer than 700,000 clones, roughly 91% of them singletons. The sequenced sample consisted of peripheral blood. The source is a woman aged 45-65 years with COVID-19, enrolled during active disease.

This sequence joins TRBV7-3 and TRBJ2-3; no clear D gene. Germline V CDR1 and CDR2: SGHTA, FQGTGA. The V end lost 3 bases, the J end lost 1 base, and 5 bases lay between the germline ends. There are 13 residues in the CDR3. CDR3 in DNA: TGTGCCAGCAGCTTCCTCGGCACAGATACGCAGTATTTT. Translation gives CASSFLGTDTQYF.

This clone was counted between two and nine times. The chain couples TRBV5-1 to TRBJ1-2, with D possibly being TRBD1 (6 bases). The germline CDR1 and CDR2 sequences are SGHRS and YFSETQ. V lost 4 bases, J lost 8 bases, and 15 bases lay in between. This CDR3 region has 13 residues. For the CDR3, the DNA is TGCGCCAGCAGCCCCGTGAGGGGACAAGGCTACACCTTC. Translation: CASSPVRGQGYTF.

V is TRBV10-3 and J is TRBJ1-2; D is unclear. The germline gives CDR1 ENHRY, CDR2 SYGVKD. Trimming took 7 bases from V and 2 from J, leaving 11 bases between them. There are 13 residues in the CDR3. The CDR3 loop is CAINTPPNYGYTF. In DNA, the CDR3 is TGTGCCATCAATACACCGCCCAACTATGGCTACACCTTC.

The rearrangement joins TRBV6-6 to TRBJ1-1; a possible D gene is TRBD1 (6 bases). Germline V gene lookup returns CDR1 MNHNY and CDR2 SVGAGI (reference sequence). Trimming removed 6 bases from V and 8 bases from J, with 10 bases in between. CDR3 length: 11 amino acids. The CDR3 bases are TGTGCCAGCAGCCCTCAGGGGGAAGCTTTCTTT. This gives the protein CASSPQGEAFF.

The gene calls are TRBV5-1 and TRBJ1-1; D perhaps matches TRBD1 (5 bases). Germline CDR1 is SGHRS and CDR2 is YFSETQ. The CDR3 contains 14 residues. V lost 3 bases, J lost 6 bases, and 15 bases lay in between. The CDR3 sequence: CASSWAATGAEAFF. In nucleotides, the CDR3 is TGCGCCAGCAGCTGGGCAGCAACAGGAGCTGAAGCTTTCTTT. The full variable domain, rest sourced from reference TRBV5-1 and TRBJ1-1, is KAGVTQTPRYLIKTRGQQVTLSCSPISGHRSVSWYQQTPGQGLQFLFEYFSETQRNKGNFPGRFSGRQFSNSRSEMNVSTLELGDSALYLCASSWAATGAEAFFGQGTRLTVV.

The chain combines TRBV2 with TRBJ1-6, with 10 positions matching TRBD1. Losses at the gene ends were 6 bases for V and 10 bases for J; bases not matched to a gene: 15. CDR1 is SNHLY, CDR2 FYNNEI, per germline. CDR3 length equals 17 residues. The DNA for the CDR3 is TGTGCCAGCAGATCTCCGGGACAGGGGAAGGTTGGATCACCCCTCCACTTT. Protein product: CASRSPGQGKVGSPLHF.

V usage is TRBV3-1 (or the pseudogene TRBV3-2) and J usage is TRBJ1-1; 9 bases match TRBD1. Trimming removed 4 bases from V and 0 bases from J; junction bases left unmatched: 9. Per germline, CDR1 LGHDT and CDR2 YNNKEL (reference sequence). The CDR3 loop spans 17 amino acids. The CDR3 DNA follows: TGTGCCAGCAGCCGGACAGGGGCCCCAGGAATGAACACTGAAGCTTTCTTT. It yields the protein CASSRTGAPGMNTEAFF.

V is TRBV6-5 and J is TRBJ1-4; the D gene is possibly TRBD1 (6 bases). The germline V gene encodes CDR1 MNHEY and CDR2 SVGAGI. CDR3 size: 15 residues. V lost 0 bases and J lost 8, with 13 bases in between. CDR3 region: CASSYSGRGDEKLFF. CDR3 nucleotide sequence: TGTGCCAGCAGTTACTCGGGCAGGGGAGACGAAAAACTGTTTTTT.